The text below deals with one T cell receptor (beta chain). This record comes from a study of T cell repertoires in ileal Crohn's disease. This table comes from immunoSEQ multiplex PCR, and its TCRdb copy is limited to in-frame clones, with some not included. The sample lists about 3,900 clones; roughly 85% were seen once. Per germline, CDR1 PRHDT and CDR2 FYEKMQ (reference sequence). The CDR3 has 14 amino acids. V was clipped by 3 bases and J by 8 bases, with 15 bases between them. The time point was: neoterminal ileum biopsy at postoperative endoscopy, about 6 months after surgery. The chain has TRBV13 and TRBJ2-3, with TRBD2 as a possible D gene (7 bases). Sequencing was done on a sample of ileal tissue. The receptor's source is an adult with Crohn's disease. The CDR3 DNA sequence: TGTGCCAGCAGCTTGTCGGCGGGGGCTAGTACGCAGTATTTT. This translates into CASSLSAGASTQYF. Using reference TRBV13 and TRBJ2-3 for the parts outside the CDR3, the full variable domain is AAGVIQSPRHLIKEKRETATLKCYPIPRHDTVYWYQQGPGQDPQFLISFYEKMQSDKGSIPDRFSAQQFSDYHSELNMSSLELGDSALYFCASSLSAGASTQYFGPGTRLTVL.